This T cell receptor (beta chain) stems from a study of CD8 T cells in Susac syndrome. Study-wide results and limits: The study recognized that its TCR sequencing and HLA analysis covered a relatively small number of individuals.

Random hexamers served to reverse transcribe about 0.5 to 1 ug RNA. By means of immunoSEQ multiplex PCR, TCR beta CDR3 spanning 54 Vbeta and 13 Jbeta underwent amplification. TCRdb reprocessed the immunoSEQ multiplex PCR reads with MiXCR, giving one entry per CDR3 protein. The sample records about 19,000 distinct CDR3 sequences, about 95% being singletons. The CDR3 is 17 residues long. Germline assignment: CDR1 MNHNS and CDR2 SASEGT. Between the trimmed V and J ends, which lost 4 bases and 1 base, there was a span of 20 bases. As regards this clonotype: Antigen unknown.

CD8+ and CD4+ blood T cells underwent TCR beta sequencing. This clonotype was obtained from a human donor in good health. The chain has TRBV6-1 and TRBJ2-7, with D maybe TRBD2 (6 bases). Sample: CD8+ T cells from PBMCs. CDR3 coding DNA: TGTGCCAGCAGTGCCAAGAGTCCGACTAGTGGTTCCTACGAGCAGTACTTC. Its translation is CASSAKSPTSGSYEQYF.